This paragraph covers one T cell receptor beta chain sequence. These data are taken from a study of blood T cell repertoires in COVID-19. The germline CDR1 and CDR2 sequences are MDHEN and SYDVKM. The CDR3 consists of 15 residues. Trimming removed 6 bases from V and 0 bases from J, with 11 bases in between. Authors' analysis steps: For nucleated cells, counts were estimated from reference gene primer amplification. Measured with immunoSEQ multiplex PCR; TCRdb has only the in-frame clones, and not every one. D and trimming come from the DNA, and the V and J calls and clone size come from that table. The repertoire holds around 81,000 clones, with approximately 88% as singletons.

V and J are TRBV28 and TRBJ1-4, with D possibly TRBD1 on 5 matching bases. The sample taken for sequencing was peripheral blood. The source of this sequence is a man in his 70s with acute or convalescent COVID-19. The CDR3 region is CASSPGGTTNEKLFF. In nucleotides, the CDR3 is TGTGCCAGCAGCCCCGGGGGGACAACTAATGAAAAACTGTTTTTT.